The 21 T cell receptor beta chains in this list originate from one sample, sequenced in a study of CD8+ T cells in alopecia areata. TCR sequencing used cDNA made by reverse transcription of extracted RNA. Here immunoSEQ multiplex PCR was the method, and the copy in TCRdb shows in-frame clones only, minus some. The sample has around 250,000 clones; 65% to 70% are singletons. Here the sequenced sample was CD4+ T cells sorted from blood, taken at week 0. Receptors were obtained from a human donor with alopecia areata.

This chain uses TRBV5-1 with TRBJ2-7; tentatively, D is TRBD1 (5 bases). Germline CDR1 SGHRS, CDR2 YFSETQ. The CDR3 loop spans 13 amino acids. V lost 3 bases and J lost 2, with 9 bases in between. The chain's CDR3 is CASSSEGAYEQYF. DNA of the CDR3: TGCGCCAGCAGCTCTGAAGGGGCCTACGAGCAGTACTTC. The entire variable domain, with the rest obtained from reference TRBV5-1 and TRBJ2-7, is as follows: KAGVTQTPRYLIKTRGQQVTLSCSPISGHRSVSWYQQTPGQGLQFLFEYFSETQRNKGNFPGRFSGRQFSNSRSEMNVSTLELGDSALYLCASSSEGAYEQYFGPGTRLTVT.

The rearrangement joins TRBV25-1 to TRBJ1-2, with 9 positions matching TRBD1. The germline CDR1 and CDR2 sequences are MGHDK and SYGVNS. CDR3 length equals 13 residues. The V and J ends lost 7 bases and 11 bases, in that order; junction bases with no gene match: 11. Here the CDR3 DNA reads TGTGCCAGCAACTCCGGTTGGGACAGGGCTTACACCTTC. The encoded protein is CASNSGWDRAYTF.

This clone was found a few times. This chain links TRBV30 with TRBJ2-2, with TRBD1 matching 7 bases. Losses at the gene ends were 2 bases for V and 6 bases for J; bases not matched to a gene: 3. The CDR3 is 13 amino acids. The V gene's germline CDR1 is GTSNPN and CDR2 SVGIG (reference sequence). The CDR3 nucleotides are TGTGCCTGGAGTAGGGACAGTTCCGGGGAGCTGTTTTTT. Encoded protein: CAWSRDSSGELFF. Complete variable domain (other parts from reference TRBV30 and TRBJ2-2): SQTIHQWPATLVQPVGSPLSLECTVEGTSNPNLYWYRQAAGRGLQLLFYSVGIGQISSEVPQNLSASRPQDRQFILSSKKLLLSDSGFYLCAWSRDSSGELFFGEGSRLTVL.

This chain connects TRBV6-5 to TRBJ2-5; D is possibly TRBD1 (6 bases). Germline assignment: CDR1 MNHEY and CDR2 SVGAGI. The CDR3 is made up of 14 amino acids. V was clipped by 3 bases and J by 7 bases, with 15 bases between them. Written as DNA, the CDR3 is TGTGCCAGCAGTTATTCGGACAGCTTTTGGACCCAGTACTTC. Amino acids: CASSYSDSFWTQYF.

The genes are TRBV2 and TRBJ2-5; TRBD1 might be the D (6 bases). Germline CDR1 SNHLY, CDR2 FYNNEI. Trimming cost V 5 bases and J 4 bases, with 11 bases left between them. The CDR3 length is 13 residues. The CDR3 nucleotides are TGTGCCAGCAGTTGGGGGCGAGGAGAGACCCAGTACTTC. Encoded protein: CASSWGRGETQYF.

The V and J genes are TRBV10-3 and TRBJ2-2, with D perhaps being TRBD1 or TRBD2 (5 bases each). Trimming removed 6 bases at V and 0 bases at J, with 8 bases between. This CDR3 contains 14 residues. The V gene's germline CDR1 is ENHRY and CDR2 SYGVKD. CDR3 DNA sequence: TGTGCCATCAGGGGACGGACGAACACCGGGGAGCTGTTTTTT. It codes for CAIRGRTNTGELFF.

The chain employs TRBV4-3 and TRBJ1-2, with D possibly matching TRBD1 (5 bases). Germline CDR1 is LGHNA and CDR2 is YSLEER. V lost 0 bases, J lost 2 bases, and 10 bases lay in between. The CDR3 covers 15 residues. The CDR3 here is CASSQDWGENYGYTF. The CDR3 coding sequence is TGCGCCAGCAGCCAAGATTGGGGCGAAAACTATGGCTACACCTTC.

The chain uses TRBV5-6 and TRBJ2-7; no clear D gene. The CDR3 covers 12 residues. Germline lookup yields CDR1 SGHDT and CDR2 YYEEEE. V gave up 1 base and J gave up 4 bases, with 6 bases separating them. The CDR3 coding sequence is TGTGCCAGCAGCTTGAGGGCGTACGAGCAGTACTTC. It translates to CASSLRAYEQYF.

The CDR3 sequence: CASSLAQGTEAFF. DNA of the CDR3: TGTGCCAGCAGTTTGGCCCAGGGCACTGAAGCTTTCTTT. The rearrangement uses TRBV14 and TRBJ1-1, with a tentative D call TRBD1 (5 bases). The CDR3 loop spans 13 amino acids. V was clipped by 6 bases and J by 4 bases, with 12 bases between them. Germline-derived CDR1 and CDR2 are SGHDN and FVKESK.

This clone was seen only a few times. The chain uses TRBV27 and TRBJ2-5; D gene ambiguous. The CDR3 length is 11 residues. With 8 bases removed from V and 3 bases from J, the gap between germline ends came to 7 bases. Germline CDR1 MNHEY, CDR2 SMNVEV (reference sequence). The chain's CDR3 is CASPREETQYF. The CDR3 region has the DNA TGTGCCAGCCCTCGGGAAGAGACCCAGTACTTC.

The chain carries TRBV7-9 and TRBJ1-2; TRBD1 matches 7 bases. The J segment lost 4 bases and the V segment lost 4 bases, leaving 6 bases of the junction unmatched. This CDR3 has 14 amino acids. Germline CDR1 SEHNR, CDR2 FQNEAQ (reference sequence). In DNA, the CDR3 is TGTGCCAGCAGCTCAACAGGGGCAAGCTATGGCTACACCTTC. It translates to CASSSTGASYGYTF.

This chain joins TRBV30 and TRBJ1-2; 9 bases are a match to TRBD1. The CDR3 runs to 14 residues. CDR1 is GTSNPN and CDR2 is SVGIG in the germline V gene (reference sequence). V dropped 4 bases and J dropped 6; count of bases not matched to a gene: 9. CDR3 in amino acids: CAWTGDRERDGYTF. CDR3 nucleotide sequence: TGTGCCTGGACCGGGGACAGGGAAAGGGATGGCTACACCTTC.

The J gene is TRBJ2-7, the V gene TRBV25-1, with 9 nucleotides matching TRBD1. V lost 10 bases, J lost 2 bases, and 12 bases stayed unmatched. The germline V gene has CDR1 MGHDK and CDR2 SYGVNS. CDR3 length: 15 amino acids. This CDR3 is CATGAWGQGAYEQYF. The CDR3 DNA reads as TGTGCCACAGGTGCCTGGGGACAGGGCGCCTACGAGCAGTACTTC.

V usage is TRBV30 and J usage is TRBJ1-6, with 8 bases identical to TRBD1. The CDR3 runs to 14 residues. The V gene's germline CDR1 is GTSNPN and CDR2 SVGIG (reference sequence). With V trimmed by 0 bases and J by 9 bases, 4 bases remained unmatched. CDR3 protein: CAWSVTGVSSPLHF. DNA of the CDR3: TGTGCCTGGAGTGTGACAGGGGTTAGTTCACCCCTCCACTTT. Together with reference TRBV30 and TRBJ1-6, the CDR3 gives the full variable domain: SQTIHQWPATLVQPVGSPLSLECTVEGTSNPNLYWYRQAAGRGLQLLFYSVGIGQISSEVPQNLSASRPQDRQFILSSKKLLLSDSGFYLCAWSVTGVSSPLHFGNGTRLTVT.

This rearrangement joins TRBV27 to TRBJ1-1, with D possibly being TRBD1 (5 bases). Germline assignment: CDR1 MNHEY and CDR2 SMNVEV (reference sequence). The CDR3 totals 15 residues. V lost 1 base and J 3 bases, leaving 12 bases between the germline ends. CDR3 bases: TGTGCCAGCAGTTTATTCTCAGGGCATTACACTGAAGCTTTCTTT. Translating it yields CASSLFSGHYTEAFF.

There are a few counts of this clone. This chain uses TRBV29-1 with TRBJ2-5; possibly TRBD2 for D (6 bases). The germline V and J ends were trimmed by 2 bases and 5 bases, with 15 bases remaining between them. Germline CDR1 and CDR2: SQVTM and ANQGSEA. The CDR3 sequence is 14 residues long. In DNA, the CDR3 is TGCAGCGTTGAACGAGCGGTGGGGAGGGAGACCCAGTACTTC. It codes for CSVERAVGRETQYF.

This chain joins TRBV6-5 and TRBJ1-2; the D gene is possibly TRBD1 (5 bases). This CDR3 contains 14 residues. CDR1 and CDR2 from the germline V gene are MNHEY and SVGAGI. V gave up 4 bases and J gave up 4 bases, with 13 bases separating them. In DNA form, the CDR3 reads TGTGCCAGCAGTTTTAGACAGTCCCTCTATGGCTACACCTTC. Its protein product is CASSFRQSLYGYTF.

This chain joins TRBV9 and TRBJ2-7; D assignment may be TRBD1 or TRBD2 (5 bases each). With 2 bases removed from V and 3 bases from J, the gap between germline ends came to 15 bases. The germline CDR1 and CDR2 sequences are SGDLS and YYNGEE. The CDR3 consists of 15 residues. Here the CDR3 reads CASSVGDGKNYEQYF. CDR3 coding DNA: TGTGCCAGCAGCGTCGGGGACGGCAAGAACTACGAGCAGTACTTC.

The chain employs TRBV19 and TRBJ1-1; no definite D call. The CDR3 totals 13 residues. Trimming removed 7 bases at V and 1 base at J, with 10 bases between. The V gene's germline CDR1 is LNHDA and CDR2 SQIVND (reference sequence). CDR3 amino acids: CASTRIWNTEAFF. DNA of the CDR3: TGTGCCAGTACCCGCATTTGGAACACTGAAGCTTTCTTT.

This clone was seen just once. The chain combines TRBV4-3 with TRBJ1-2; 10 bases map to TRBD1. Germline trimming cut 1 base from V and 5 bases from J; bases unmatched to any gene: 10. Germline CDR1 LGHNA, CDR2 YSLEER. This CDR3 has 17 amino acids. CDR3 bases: TGCGCCAGCAGCCAAGCCGTGACAGGGGGCGTGATTTATGGCTACACCTTC. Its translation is CASSQAVTGGVIYGYTF.

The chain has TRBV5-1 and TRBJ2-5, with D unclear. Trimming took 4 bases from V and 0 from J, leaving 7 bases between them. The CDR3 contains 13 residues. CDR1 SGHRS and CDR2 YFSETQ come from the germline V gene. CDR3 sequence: CASSAKHQETQYF. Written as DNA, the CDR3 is TGCGCCAGCAGCGCTAAGCACCAAGAGACCCAGTACTTC.